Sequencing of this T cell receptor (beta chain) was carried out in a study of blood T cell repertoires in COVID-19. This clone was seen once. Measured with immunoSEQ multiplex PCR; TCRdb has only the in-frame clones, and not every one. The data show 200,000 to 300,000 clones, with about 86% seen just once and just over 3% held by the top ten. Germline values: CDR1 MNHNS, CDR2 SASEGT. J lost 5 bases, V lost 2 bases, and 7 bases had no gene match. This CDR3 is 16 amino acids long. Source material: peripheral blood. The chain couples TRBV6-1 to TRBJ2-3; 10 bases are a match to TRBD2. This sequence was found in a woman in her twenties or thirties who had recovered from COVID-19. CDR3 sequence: CASSETLAGVGDTQYF. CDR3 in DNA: TGTGCCAGCAGTGAAACCCTAGCGGGGGTGGGAGATACGCAGTATTTT.